This T cell receptor (beta chain) emerged from a study of blood T cell repertoires in COVID-19 (dated by TCRdb to 2020 to 2022). Describing the broader study: Samples from collaborators originated in the United States, Italy and Spain and spanned both the acute and convalescent phases of COVID-19. A de-identified subject ID, COVID-19 status, age in years and sex were almost always included in the sample metadata. Where HLA class I and class II types were available, the types were taken from metadata supplied by the sample provider, not from assay-based typing. The repertoires were made available in a free public database intended to serve as a resource for research on the immune response to SARS-CoV-2. The prospective study material was composed of cDNA or gDNA derived from T cells, B-cell-depleted T cells, or PBMCs. The samples were drawn from the first 160 participants of the ongoing ImmuneRACE study and from 950 to 1,500 subjects provided by 6 global collaborators. Deeply sampled blood TCRbeta repertoires from subjects exposed to, actively infected with, or recovered from COVID-19 were included in the dataset. Results the study describes overall, beyond this receptor: The amount of clinical and demographic metadata varied by source and participant and was provided uncurated.

There are 17 amino acids in the CDR3, from cysteine to phenylalanine inclusive. Only CDR3 DNA is held: 51 bases, read in frame from base 1. The germline V gene yields SGHRS for CDR1 and YFSETQ for CDR2. Relative to germline, V is missing 4 bases and J is missing 4 bases, with 15 bases of the junction outside any gene match. TCRbeta CDR3 regions were amplified from genomic DNA by means of the immunoSEQ Assay, a bias-controlled multiplex PCR. The source study handled its data this way. Nucleated cell counts per sample were estimated from amplification of reference gene primers within the assay. To quantify the absolute abundance of each unique TCRbeta CDR3 rearrangement, sequence reads were collapsed and filtered. For each sample, productive Simpson clonality was calculated as the square root of Simpson's diversity index across productive rearrangements. What TCRdb holds here is the immuneACCESS table cut down to in-frame rearrangements. Part of the clones is not present; checked against another copy, under half of the missing clones reflect an unresolved V gene, and the others are unexplained. D and trimming come from the DNA, and the V and J calls and clone size come from that table. Across this sample there are some 180,000 clones, with about nine tenths seen only once. The top ten clonotypes cover around 7% of the sample.

To note about this clone: Its antigen target is currently unknown. Base qualities are not at hand, and no much larger clone is one base apart.

Collaborating institutions collected whole blood in K2EDTA tubes following their own protocols. For TCRbeta analysis, collaborators shipped samples as frozen whole blood, isolated PBMCs, or DNA extracted from either of those sample types. The TCR originated in a man aged 35-49 years with acute or convalescent COVID-19. Sequencing was performed on peripheral blood. Recombination connected TRBV5-1 to TRBJ2-7, with TRBD2 identical over 9 junction bases. The sequence in DNA is TGCGCCAGCAGCACCACCACTGCTAGCGGGGCCGTATACGAGCAGTACTTC. Translated, it reads CASSTTTASGAVYEQYF.